This TCR beta chain appears in the sequencing data of a study of tumor-infiltrating lymphocytes in primary liver carcinoma. Taking about 18-32 mg of unsorted bulk tissue, the authors co-extracted RNA and DNA. Donors underwent surgery for histopathologically diagnosed primary liver carcinoma. Each sampled tumor had five separate regions taken from it. CDR1 and CDR2 (germline): SGHAT, FQNNGV. This CDR3 region has 15 residues. A word on this clonotype: Its specificity is unknown. Relative to the germline gene, one junction end is altered; a read error may explain this.

TCR beta cDNA was reverse-transcribed from roughly 520 ng of total RNA. The reaction used a constant-region primer and ProtoScript II reverse transcriptase. The TCR beta library was amplified through three nested multiplex PCR rounds in a modified ARM-PCR procedure. Forward primers for TRBV1-TRBV30 and a C-beta reverse primer served the first two PCR rounds, at about 9 cycles each. One entry per CDR3 protein results from TCRdb running MiXCR on the multiplex PCR reads. The sample has about 70,000 distinct CDR3 sequences, nearly 70% seen once. Notes on the study in general: A significantly higher top-250-clone fraction was found in tumors than in blood (p = 0.039). It was tumor-adjacent and tumor-blood pairs that overlapped less than tumor region pairs did.

The chain carries TRBV11-2 and TRBJ2-1; TRBD1 might be the D (6 bases). The sample consisted of liver tumor tissue from sampling region 4. Subset here: tumor region T4, right-lateral pole. This clonotype was sampled from a man aged 35 to 55 with primary liver carcinoma and hepatitis B virus infection. The CDR3 DNA reads TGTGCCAGCAACGTCGACAGGCCGTCCTACAACGAGCAGTTCTTC. Translating gives CASNVDRPSYNEQFF.